This T cell receptor (beta chain) comes out of a study of tumor-infiltrating lymphocytes in primary liver carcinoma. Worth noting for this clonotype: The junction differs from germline at one of its ends, possibly a read error.

Without any cell sorting, about 18-31 mg of bulk tissue yielded co-extracted RNA and DNA. Resecting the tumor surgically was how the patients' primary liver carcinoma was treated. In germline, CDR1 is SGHAT, CDR2 FQNNGV. This CDR3 comprises 14 residues. Starting from around 510 ng of total RNA, TCR beta cDNA was produced with a primer in the constant region. Slightly modified ARM-PCR, run as three nested multiplex PCR rounds, produced the TCR beta libraries. Both of the initial two PCR rounds ran for about 9 cycles and employed TRBV1-TRBV30 forward primers alongside a C-beta reverse primer. TCRdb recomputed calls from the multiplex PCR reads with MiXCR, one row per CDR3 protein. This table has around 40,000 distinct CDR3 sequences, around 72% appearing once.

Material for sequencing was liver tumor tissue from sampling region 2. Noted subset: tumor region T2, inferior pole. This chain uses TRBV11-2 with TRBJ2-1; maybe TRBD1 (5 bases). This TCR derives from a man aged 40-50 years with primary liver carcinoma and hepatitis B virus infection. CDR3 DNA sequence: TGTGCCAGCAGCTTAAGGATGGGGCGGCGTGAGCGGTTCTTC. Amino acids: CASSLRMGRRERFF.